These T cell receptor beta chains were read from a single sample in a study of cytomegalovirus exposure and HLA in healthy donors. Only in-frame clones appear in the TCRdb table, and some are missing; sequencing was by immunoSEQ multiplex PCR. The table records under 200,000 clones, about 79% of them present only once. The specimen sequenced was PBMCs. The receptors were gathered from a man between 45 and 60 years old in good health and CMV-seropositive. Each CDR3 is given with its conserved first and last residue. Only some rows state a clone size, as once, few, many or a class for expanded clones.

v_call	j_call	clone_size	cdr3_aa
TRBV6-5	TRBJ1-1	NA	CASSYEAGEPAFF
TRBV7-7	TRBJ2-7	few	CASSLGRTYEQYF
TRBV14	TRBJ1-2	NA	CASSQGGGSGYTF
TRBV11-3	TRBJ2-1	NA	CASSSGGAGYNEQFF
TRBV5-6	TRBJ2-2	NA	CASSLPQGRAGELFF
TRBV6-4	TRBJ2-1	NA	CASSYRVDEQFF
TRBV6-6	TRBJ1-1	NA	CASSFPGQHLSEAFF
TRBV9	TRBJ1-6	NA	CASRERDSYNSPLHF
TRBV19	TRBJ2-7	NA	CASSVGLAGDFRDNYEQYF
TRBV2	TRBJ2-1	NA	CASSVWREVNNEQFF
TRBV5-6	TRBJ1-3	NA	CASRTGKGGNGGNTIYF
TRBV4-2	TRBJ2-2	NA	CASSQDAAGGQTGELFF
TRBV6-1	TRBJ1-1	few	CASSWPGSREAFF
TRBV6-6	TRBJ2-5	NA	CASSYLNPNRDSTYF
TRBV5-1	TRBJ2-1	once	CASSFVPGQGYNEQFF
TRBV29-1	TRBJ2-3	NA	CSVEGRTGGTDTQYF
TRBV6-1	TRBJ1-1	few	CASSELYGDTEAFF
TRBV19	TRBJ2-1	NA	CASSIGFGGDEQFF
TRBV28	TRBJ1-2	NA	CASRGGGDYGYTF
TRBV9	TRBJ2-3	NA	CASSVGGGFTDTQYF
TRBV14	TRBJ1-2	NA	CASSQDSRTANYGYTF
TRBV6-6	TRBJ1-1	NA	CASSLGQGVRSAFF
TRBV11-2	TRBJ1-2	NA	CASSLAPTGPYGYTF
TRBV10-2	TRBJ1-5	NA	CASSESWTGRAQPQHF